This T cell receptor beta chain was recovered during a study of T-cell reconstitution after alpha-beta-depleted transplantation in children. The CDR3 is made up of 12 amino acids. The germline CDR1 and CDR2 sequences are SEHNR and FQNEAQ (reference sequence). V lost 5 bases, J lost 6 bases, and 9 bases lay in between. Study results and limitations: One year post-transplant, T-cell counts and diversity were largely derived from T cells produced anew. Reports say that about two months after transplant, the alpha-beta T cells came out of several hundred graft clones that had expanded. At day 60, the high TCRbeta diversity found in some patients originated from recipient T cells and thymic progenitors that had survived.

The library targeted TCRbeta and was prepared with unique molecular identifiers. Via MiXCR, TCRdb re-called the PCR reads, giving one row per CDR3 protein. The data hold 450,000 to 700,000 distinct CDR3 sequences, with roughly 30% observed a single time. This clonotype was found many times. The antigen is unknown. This receptor was identified in a boy less than two years old with Wiskott-Aldrich syndrome, due to receive a stem cell transplant. This chain uses TRBV7-9 with TRBJ2-3, with unresolved D. The specimen was PBMCs, collected before TCRalphabeta/CD19-depleted stem cell transplant. CDR3 coding DNA: TGTGCCAGCAGCCCGTCTGCGGATACGCAGTATTTT. Translation gives CASSPSADTQYF.